This T cell receptor beta chain was profiled in a study of patients and donors after allogeneic stem cell transplantation. TCRdb passed the RT-PCR reads through MiXCR, listing each CDR3 protein once. The table shows about a million distinct CDR3 sequences, with about 20% occurring only once. This CDR3 contains 17 residues. Trimming took 3 bases from V and 0 from J, leaving 17 bases between them. Per the germline V gene, CDR1 is LGHNA and CDR2 is YNFKEQ. The specimen sequenced was blood, either unsorted or a sorted T cell fraction (not recorded which). The chain combines TRBV4-2 with TRBJ1-1; TRBD1 is a possible D gene (5 bases). The TCR sequence derives from a human donor who was either an allogeneic HSCT recipient or a stem cell or donor lymphocyte infusion donor (not recorded which). It is not recorded whose cells these are; they may come from a transplant donor. This chain's CDR3 is CASSHHPTETMNTEAFF. CDR3 DNA: TGTGCCAGCAGCCACCACCCGACAGAAACAATGAACACTGAAGCTTTCTTT.